This T cell receptor beta chain is drawn from a study of shared clonotypes between healthy human individuals. Looking at the study overall: The plates for each donor numbered three CD4 naive, three CD4 memory, two CD8 naive and one CD8 memory.

About this clone: What it recognizes is unknown.

General study findings and limits: Among non-shared clonotypes, generation probabilities were lower than among those shared by all four donors. Donors were few, which limited the genetic and exposure-history diversity represented.

Genomic DNA (from each subset) was split evenly across several immunoSEQ plates. Some clones are missing from TCRdb's copy, which holds only in-frame ones; the method was immunoSEQ multiplex PCR. Found here are about 360,000 clones, 70% to 75% of them singletons; the top ten hold about 9.4%. CDR3 size: 16 residues. The germline V gene has CDR1 MDHEN and CDR2 SYDVKM. V lost 5 bases to trimming and J lost 2 bases; unmatched junction nucleotides: 6. This clonotype was sampled from a young man in good health. Material for sequencing was memory CD4+ T cells sorted from blood. Subset: CD45RA-negative fraction. This sequence joins TRBV28 and TRBJ2-3; 11 positions match TRBD2. Here the CDR3 reads CASSPSGLADTDTQYF. CDR3 in DNA: TGTGCCAGCAGTCCCTCGGGACTAGCGGACACAGATACGCAGTATTTT.